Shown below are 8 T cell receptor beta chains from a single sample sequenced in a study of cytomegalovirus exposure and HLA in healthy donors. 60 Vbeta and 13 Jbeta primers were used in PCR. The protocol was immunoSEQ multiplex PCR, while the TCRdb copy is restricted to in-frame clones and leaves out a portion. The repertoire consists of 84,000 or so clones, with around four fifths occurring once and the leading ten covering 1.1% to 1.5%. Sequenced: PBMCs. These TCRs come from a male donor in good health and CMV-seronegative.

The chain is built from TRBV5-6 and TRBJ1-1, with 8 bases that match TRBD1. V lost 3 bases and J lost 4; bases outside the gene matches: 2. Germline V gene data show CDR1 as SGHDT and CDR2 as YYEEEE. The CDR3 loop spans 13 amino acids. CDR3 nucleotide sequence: TGTGCCAGCAGCTGGGACAGGTCCACTGAAGCTTTCTTT. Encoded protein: CASSWDRSTEAFF.

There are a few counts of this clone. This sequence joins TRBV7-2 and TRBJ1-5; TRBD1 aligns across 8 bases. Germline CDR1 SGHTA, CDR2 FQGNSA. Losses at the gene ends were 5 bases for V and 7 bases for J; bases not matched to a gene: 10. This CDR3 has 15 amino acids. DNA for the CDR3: TGTGCCAGCAGCATGGCAGGGGGCGCAGGGCAGCCCCAGCATTTT. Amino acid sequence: CASSMAGGAGQPQHF. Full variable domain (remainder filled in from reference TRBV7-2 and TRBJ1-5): GAGVSQSPSNKVTEKGKDVELRCDPISGHTALYWYRQSLGQGLEFLIYFQGNSAPDKSGLPSDRFSAERTGGSVSTLTIQRTQQEDSAVYLCASSMAGGAGQPQHFGDGTRLSIL.

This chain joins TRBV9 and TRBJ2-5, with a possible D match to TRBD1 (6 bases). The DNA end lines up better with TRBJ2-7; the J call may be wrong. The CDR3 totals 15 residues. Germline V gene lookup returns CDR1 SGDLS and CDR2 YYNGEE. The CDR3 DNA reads TGTGCCAGCAGCGTAGACACAGGGTCAAGGTACGAGCAGTACTTC. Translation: CASSVDTGSRYEQYF.

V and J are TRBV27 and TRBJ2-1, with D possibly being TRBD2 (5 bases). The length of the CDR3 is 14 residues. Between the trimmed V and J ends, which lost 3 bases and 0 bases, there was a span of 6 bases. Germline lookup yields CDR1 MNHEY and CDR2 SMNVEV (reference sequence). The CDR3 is CASSFEGSYNEQFF. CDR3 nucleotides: TGTGCCAGCAGTTTTGAGGGCTCCTACAATGAGCAGTTCTTC.

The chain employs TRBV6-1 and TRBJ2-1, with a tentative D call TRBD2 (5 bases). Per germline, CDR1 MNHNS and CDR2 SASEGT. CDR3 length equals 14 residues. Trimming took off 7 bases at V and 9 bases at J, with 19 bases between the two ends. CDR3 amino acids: CASNRDTIASEQFF. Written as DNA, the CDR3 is TGTGCCAGCAACCGGGATACTATAGCCAGTGAGCAGTTCTTC.

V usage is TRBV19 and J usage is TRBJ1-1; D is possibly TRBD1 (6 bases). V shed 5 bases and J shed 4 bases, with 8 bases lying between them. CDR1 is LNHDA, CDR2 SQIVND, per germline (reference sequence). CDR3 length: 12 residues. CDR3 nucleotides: TGTGCCAGTAGTCACAGGGTCACTGAAGCTTTCTTT. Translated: CASSHRVTEAFF.

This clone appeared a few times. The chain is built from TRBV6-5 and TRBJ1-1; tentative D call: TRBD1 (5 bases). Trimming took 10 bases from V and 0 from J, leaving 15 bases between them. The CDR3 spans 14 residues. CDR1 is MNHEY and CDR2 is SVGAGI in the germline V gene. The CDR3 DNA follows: TGTGCCACCTTACTGGGACTTATGAACACTGAAGCTTTCTTT. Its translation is CATLLGLMNTEAFF.

CDR3 residues: CASSLGQENTEAFF. The CDR3, as DNA: TGTGCCAGCAGCCTTGGACAGGAGAACACTGAAGCTTTCTTT. This chain connects TRBV7-2 to TRBJ1-1; 7 positions match TRBD1. The V and J ends lost 5 bases and 1 base, in that order; junction bases with no gene match: 4. Per the germline V gene, CDR1 is SGHTA and CDR2 is FQGNSA. CDR3 length: 14 residues.